This TCR beta chain was retrieved from a study of cytomegalovirus exposure and HLA in healthy donors. Study-level background: HLA-typed donors were the source of roughly 80 million unique TCRs held in an early data release.

Turning to this clone: Antigen unknown.

Study-wide results and limits: Several of the most significant clusters appeared, in a later analysis, to be linked to common viral pathogens. A few of the chains that were CMV-associated were confirmed in vitro to be specific for CMV antigens.

PCR was performed using 60 Vbeta and 13 Jbeta primers. TCRdb's copy holds only in-frame clones and misses some; the assay was immunoSEQ multiplex PCR. The sample's table shows under 200,000 clones. Donors showed nominal health when sampled, although they likely had unrecorded immune exposures. Germline V lookup: CDR1 KGHSH, CDR2 LQKENI. The CDR3 covers 17 residues. V lost 1 base to trimming and J lost 2 bases, with 15 bases between them. The receptor comes from a woman aged 18-29 years in good health and CMV-seropositive. This chain links TRBV18 with TRBJ1-3, with a possible D match to TRBD1 (5 bases). The sequenced material came from PBMCs. DNA of the CDR3: TGTGCCAGCTCACCACGTATTCCAGGGTCGGCTGGAAACACCATATATTTT. It codes for CASSPRIPGSAGNTIYF.